What follows are 8 T cell receptor beta chains derived from one specimen sequenced in a study of CD8+ T cells in alopecia areata. Documented treatment: oral pan-JAK inhibitor, 5-10 mg twice daily. Extracted RNA was reverse transcribed into cDNA, the sequencing template. Repertoires were generated with immunoSEQ multiplex PCR, while TCRdb's copy carries only in-frame clones and drops some. The sample consists of some 180,000 clones, roughly 50% of them appearing once. The starting material was CD8+ T cells sorted from blood, obtained at week 24, from a patient treated with tofacitinib. The receptors originated from a human donor with alopecia areata.

V is TRBV19 and J is TRBJ1-1; TRBD1 matches 7 bases. V lost 3 bases to trimming and J lost 8 bases; unmatched junction nucleotides: 0. The CDR3 sequence is 11 residues long. The germline V gene has CDR1 LNHDA and CDR2 SQIVND (reference sequence). The CDR3 protein is CASSMGQEAFF. The CDR3 nucleotides read TGTGCCAGTAGTATGGGACAGGAAGCTTTCTTT. The full variable domain, its missing parts supplied by reference TRBV19 and TRBJ1-1, is DGGITQSPKYLFRKEGQNVTLSCEQNLNHDAMYWYRQDPGQGLRLIYYSQIVNDFQKGDIAEGYSVSREKKESFPLTVTSAQKNPTAFYLCASSMGQEAFFGQGTRLTVV.

The J gene is TRBJ1-1, the V gene TRBV2, with 7 positions matching TRBD1. J was trimmed by 1 base and V by 6 bases; bases with no gene match: 8. CDR1 and CDR2 from the germline V gene are SNHLY and FYNNEI. The CDR3 runs to 15 residues. The chain's CDR3 is CASRTPRGGNTEAFF. The CDR3 DNA sequence: TGTGCCAGCAGAACCCCCAGGGGGGGGAACACTGAAGCTTTCTTT.

The chain is built from TRBV11-2 and TRBJ2-3; either TRBD1 or TRBD2 may supply D (6 bases each). Trimming took off 3 bases at V and 3 bases at J, with 16 bases between the two ends. The germline V gene encodes CDR1 SGHAT and CDR2 FQNNGV. The CDR3 has 16 amino acids. CDR3 bases: TGTGCCAGCAGCTTCAGGGGAAGGGGGAGGACAGATACGCAGTATTTT. Encoded protein: CASSFRGRGRTDTQYF.

The chain combines TRBV10-2 with TRBJ1-5, with 10 bases that match TRBD1. J was trimmed by 8 bases and V by 6 bases; bases with no gene match: 4. The CDR3 runs 13 residues. Germline CDR1 and CDR2: WSHSY and SAAADI. The CDR3 sequence is CASSPGTGEPQHF. The CDR3 nucleotides read TGCGCCAGCAGCCCCGGGACAGGGGAGCCCCAGCATTTT.

The rearrangement uses TRBV12-5 and TRBJ2-1; D is unresolved. CDR1 is LGHNT, CDR2 FRNRAP, per germline. V was cut by 2 bases and J by 9 bases, with 11 bases left in between. This CDR3 comprises 13 residues. The CDR3 region is CASGLSGKGEQFF. In DNA form, the CDR3 reads TGTGCTAGTGGTTTGAGTGGCAAGGGTGAGCAGTTCTTC.

The V call is TRBV27, the J call TRBJ2-7; weak D call: TRBD1 (5 bases). Trimming took off 2 bases at V and 2 bases at J, with 7 bases between the two ends. This CDR3 contains 13 residues. Germline V lookup: CDR1 MNHEY, CDR2 SMNVEV (reference sequence). Here the CDR3 DNA reads TGTGCCAGCAGTTTAGGGGCAACCTACGAGCAGTACTTC. Amino acids: CASSLGATYEQYF.

This chain connects TRBV5-6 to TRBJ2-1; D is unclear. Germline values: CDR1 SGHDT, CDR2 YYEEEE. This CDR3 is built from 14 residues. Trimming removed 4 bases from V and 7 bases from J, with 15 bases in between. The CDR3 region is CASSPRALANEQFF. The CDR3 bases are TGTGCCAGCAGCCCACGAGCGTTGGCGAATGAGCAGTTCTTC.

The V and J genes are TRBV4-3 and TRBJ2-7, with TRBD1 matching over 7 bases. This CDR3 spans 14 amino acids. The germline CDR1 and CDR2 sequences are LGHNA and YSLEER. V shed 0 bases, J shed 6 bases, and the junction held 5 bases outside the gene matches. CDR3 sequence: CASSQDRGNGEQYF. CDR3 nucleotide sequence: TGCGCCAGCAGCCAAGACAGGGGGAATGGCGAGCAGTACTTC.